The rows below give T cell receptor beta chains drawn from one sample of a study of CD8 T cells in ankylosing spondylitis. From the 5' RACE reads, TCRdb called clonotypes with MiXCR, one entry per CDR3 protein. In the table there are 300,000 to 400,000 distinct CDR3 sequences, about a fifth of which are singletons. Sequenced sample: blood, either unsorted or a sorted T cell fraction (not recorded which). The receptors here all came from a male donor with ankylosing spondylitis. Both conserved end residues are part of each CDR3. The D gene is left open where the match is weak. A clone size is listed for some rows: how often the clone was seen (once, few, many), or a class if it is expanded.

d_call	v_call	j_call	clone_size	cdr3_nt	cdr3_aa
TRBD2	TRBV7-9	TRBJ2-1	few	TGTGCCAGCAGCTTATGGAGAGGACTAGCGGAATACAATGAGCAGTTCTTC	CASSLWRGLAEYNEQFF
TRBD1	TRBV5-1	TRBJ1-3	.	TGCGCCAGCAGCTTAGCCGGGACAGGGCCTGGAAACACCATATATTTT	CASSLAGTGPGNTIYF
.	TRBV29-1	TRBJ2-1	.	TGCAGCGTTGAACGGGGCCCCTACAATGAGCAGTTCTTC	CSVERGPYNEQFF
TRBD2	TRBV12-3/TRBV12-4	TRBJ2-2	.	TGTGCCAGCAGTCCGACTAGCGGGGGAGCCGGGGAGCTGTTTTTT	CASSPTSGGAGELFF
TRBD2	TRBV7-3	TRBJ2-4	.	TGTGCCAGCAGCGTCGGGGGGGGAAACATTCAGTACTTC	CASSVGGGNIQYF
TRBD1	TRBV6-1	TRBJ1-2	few	TGTGCCAGCAGCTCGACAGGGGAAAATGGCTACACCTTC	CASSSTGENGYTF
TRBD2	TRBV20-1	TRBJ2-7	many	TGCAGTGCTCGGACTAGCGGGAGGCCGTGGGAAGAGCAGTACTTC	CSARTSGRPWEEQYF
.	TRBV4-1	TRBJ1-1	.	TGCGCCAGCAGCCAAGATGGCGGACGGGGAACTGAAGCTTTCTTT	CASSQDGGRGTEAFF
TRBD2	TRBV29-1	TRBJ2-5	.	TGCAGCGCAGTGTCGGGGGGTCAAGAGACCCAGTACTTC	CSAVSGGQETQYF
TRBD1	TRBV5-1	TRBJ2-3	.	TGCGCCAGCAGCTCACTGGGACAGGGAACAGATACGCAGTATTTT	CASSSLGQGTDTQYF
.	TRBV7-9	TRBJ1-2	.	TGTGCCAGCAGCTTAACACAGCAAGACGGCTACACCTTC	CASSLTQQDGYTF
.	TRBV5-1	TRBJ2-2	many	TGTGCCAGCAGTTTTTCCGCCGGGGAGCTGTTTTTT	CASSFSAGELFF
.	TRBV6-2/TRBV6-3	TRBJ2-7	many	TGTGCCAGCTCGGACCAAGGGGGGCAGTACTTC	CASSDQGGQYF
.	TRBV10-3	TRBJ2-7	many	TGTGCCATCAGTGAGGGCAGGGAGTACGAGCAGTACTTC	CAISEGREYEQYF
.	TRBV12-3/TRBV12-4	TRBJ1-1	few	TGTGCCAGCAGCCGCGGACAGCCGAACACTGAAGCTTTCTTT	CASSRGQPNTEAFF
.	TRBV5-5	TRBJ1-2	few	TGTGCCAGCAGCTTGGCTCCCGGCGTGGACTATGGCTACACCTTC	CASSLAPGVDYGYTF
.	TRBV11-3	TRBJ2-2	.	TGTGCCAGCAGCTTAGCACAGTCGAACACCGGGGAGCTGTTTTTT	CASSLAQSNTGELFF